The 8 T cell receptor beta chains in this list originate from one sample, sequenced in a study of regulatory T cells in long-lasting Graves disease. Sample time point: newly diagnosed GD, antithyroid drugs for less than 3 months. Extracted PBMC RNA gave rise to the TCR library. Relying on iRepertoire HTBI primers and Arm-PCR of CDR3 regions, the team built TCR beta libraries. Each CDR3 protein is one row after TCRdb ran MiXCR on the multiplex PCR reads. Among about 240,000 distinct CDR3 sequences listed, roughly 21% were seen once. Sample: peripheral blood mononuclear cells (PBMCs), taken at new diagnosis, from a patient treated with antithyroid drugs. Every receptor here comes from a female donor with Graves disease.

The V gene is TRBV6-2 or TRBV6-3, the J gene TRBJ2-1, with 10 bases matching TRBD1. Germline loops: CDR1 MNHEY, CDR2 SVGEGT. V dropped 6 bases and J dropped 5; count of bases not matched to a gene: 4. CDR3 size: 14 residues. CDR3 amino acids: CASRRTGGNNEQFF. The CDR3 DNA is TGTGCCAGCAGGAGGACAGGGGGTAACAATGAGCAGTTCTTC.

This clonotype was seen ten or more times. This rearrangement joins TRBV7-2 to TRBJ2-4; perhaps TRBD2 as D (5 bases). CDR3 size: 15 residues. V dropped 6 bases and J dropped 0 bases, with 12 bases sitting between them. Germline V gene sequence: CDR1 SGHTA, CDR2 FQGNSA. The CDR3 sequence is CASRLGPAAKNIQYF. The CDR3 region has the DNA TGTGCCAGCAGACTAGGTCCGGCAGCCAAAAACATTCAGTACTTC.

This chain links TRBV9 with TRBJ2-6; D remains ambiguous. The V end was cut by 0 bases, the J end by 2 bases, with 3 bases between. This CDR3 is built from 14 residues. Germline V gene sequence: CDR1 SGDLS, CDR2 YYNGEE. CDR3 sequence: CASSVGAGANVLTF. CDR3 nucleotides: TGTGCCAGCAGCGTAGGGGCTGGGGCCAACGTCCTGACTTTC.

This clonotype appeared a few times. A much larger clone is a single base away; this may be a read error. J is TRBJ2-2 and V is TRBV20-1; perhaps TRBD2 as D (6 bases). Germline values: CDR1 DFQATT, CDR2 SNEGSKA (reference sequence). The CDR3 length is 15 residues. The CDR3, as DNA: TGCAGTGCTAGGTCGGTGGGGAGGAACACCGGGGGGCTGTTTTTT. Translation: CSARSVGRNTGGLFF.

This clonotype was counted ten times or more. V is TRBV28 and J is TRBJ2-5; tentatively, D is TRBD1 or TRBD2 (5 bases each). The germline V gene has CDR1 MDHEN and CDR2 SYDVKM. Trimming removed 2 bases from V and 3 bases from J, with 22 bases in between. The CDR3 covers 18 residues. CDR3 bases: TGTGCCAGCAGTTTAACCGACTTTTCCGGGGCTACCAAAGAGACCCAGTACTTC. This gives the protein CASSLTDFSGATKETQYF.

This clonotype has a count of ten or more. The chain links TRBV6-1 to TRBJ2-3; tentatively, D is TRBD2 (6 bases). The CDR3 covers 14 residues. Per germline, CDR1 MNHNS and CDR2 SASEGT. Trimming pared 8 bases from V and 0 bases from J, leaving 12 bases between. The CDR3 sequence is CASGGISSTDTQYF. DNA of the CDR3: TGTGCCAGCGGGGGGATCTCTAGCACAGATACGCAGTATTTT.

This clonotype was seen a handful of times. The chain has TRBV18 and TRBJ1-6, with D unclear. Germline lookup yields CDR1 KGHSH and CDR2 LQKENI. The CDR3 loop spans 13 amino acids. The ends were cut back, 5 bases at V and 10 bases at J, with 12 bases in the middle. The CDR3 DNA reads TGTGCCAGCTCAGGGCGAGTAGACTCACCCCTCCACTTT. Residues: CASSGRVDSPLHF.

This sequence joins TRBV2 and TRBJ1-2, with D unclear. Between the trimmed V and J ends, which lost 9 bases and 9 bases, there was a span of 14 bases. Looked up from germline, CDR1 is SNHLY and CDR2 is FYNNEI. The CDR3 runs 11 residues. CDR3 bases: TGTGCCAGTGACGGAGGGATAAGCTACACCTTC. Its translation: CASDGGISYTF.